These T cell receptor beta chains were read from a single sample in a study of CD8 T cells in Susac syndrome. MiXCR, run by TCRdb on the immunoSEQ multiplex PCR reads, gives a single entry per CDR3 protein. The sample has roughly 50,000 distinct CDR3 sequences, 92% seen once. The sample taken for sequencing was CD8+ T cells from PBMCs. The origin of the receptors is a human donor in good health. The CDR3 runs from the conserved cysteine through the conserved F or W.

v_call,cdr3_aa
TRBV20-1,CSARRPQEDEQYF
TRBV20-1,CSARSDMGNTEAFF
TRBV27,CASSFTGSYNEQFF
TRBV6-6,CASSYSTQGNSYEQYF
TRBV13,CASSSGLAGGWEQYF
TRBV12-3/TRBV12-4,CASSPDRASQPQHF
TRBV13,CASSFAVYRSRDTQYF
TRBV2,CASRENTEAFF
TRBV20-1,CSGTGAGQSSYEQYF
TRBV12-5,CASGLAGTGNYQETQYF
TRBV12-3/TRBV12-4,CASSFFRVSGSYYGYTF
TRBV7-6,CASSSTSGRAYNEQFF
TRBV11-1,CASSERTSESSYNEQFF
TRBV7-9,CASSPPGQGFANYGYTF
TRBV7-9,CASSLHNPNTGELFF
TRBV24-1,CATSDPGQGGYTF
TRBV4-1,CASSQERLAGGEAGHEQYF
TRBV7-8,CASSLVGGTASYEQYF
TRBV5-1,CASSLRTSVVEQFF
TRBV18,CASSPVIAGPDQETQYF
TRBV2,CASSGGDYGNQPQHF
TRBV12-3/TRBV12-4,CASSPRDTVLETQYF
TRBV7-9,CASSSTQGSTGTEAFF
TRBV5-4,CASSLDREDEQFF
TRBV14,CASSPWTGNEQFF
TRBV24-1,CATRQGAHTEAFF
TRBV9,CASSVTASWEGLADTQYF
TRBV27,CASSLQVAGELFF
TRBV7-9,CASSPRSAGSYNEQFF
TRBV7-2,CASSDDYDGGSTNYEQYF
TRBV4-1,CASSQGTGFENIQYF
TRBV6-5,CASSPGQGPDTQYF
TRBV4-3,CASSQDVSYREGTGELFF
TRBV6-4,CASSDSGLAGGIYTQYF
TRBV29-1,CSVESLNAEAFF
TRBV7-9,CASSFLNRGLVEQYF
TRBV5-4,CASSFGLAGTYEQYF
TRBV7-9,CASSLQLGEKLFF
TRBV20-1,CSARDGQGDTEAFF
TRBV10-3,CAIRVAGQKEYEQYF
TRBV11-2,CASSLDQRLAGPYSEQFF
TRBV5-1,CASSLEVLFVGGRDTQYF
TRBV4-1,CASSQDLDTGNYGYTF
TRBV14,CASSLNGAYEQYF
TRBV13,CASLDGLEAGEQFF
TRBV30,CAWSVLETSGPHSSYEQYF
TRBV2,CASSEAVGAPYNEQFF
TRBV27,CASTLAGGYNEQFF
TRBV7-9,CASSLGTAIGGGYTF
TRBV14,CASSRTNGLAGEETQYF
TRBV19,CASSTPDRVYGYTF
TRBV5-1,CASSLRDGIAYNEQFF
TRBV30,CAWSVLYGRFSNIQYF
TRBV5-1,CASSTRQGNTGELFF
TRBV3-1,CASSQDRPGLAHF
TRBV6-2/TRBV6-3,CASTGREDSEQFF
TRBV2,CASSEEGWETQYF
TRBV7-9,CASSLADIAGATDTQYF
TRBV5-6,CASSWGDYEQYF
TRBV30,CAWSFGQVNTEAFF